Listed below are T cell receptor beta chains from one sample, sequenced in a study of identical twins. TCRdb reprocessed the 5' RACE reads via MiXCR and lists one record per CDR3 protein. The sample shows some 500,000 distinct CDR3 sequences, roughly an eighth of them seen only once. The sample was also linked to a second study, of yellow fever vaccine responses in identical twins.

Sequenced material: CD4+ T cells sorted from blood. The receptors originated from a young woman in good health. Each CDR3 is given with its conserved first and last residue. Each record gives: clone size, J gene, V gene, D gene, CDR3 DNA, CDR3 protein. A D gene is named only where the DNA matches it firmly. Size is omitted from some rows. Given values are once, few, many or a class for expanded clones.

-	TRBJ2-5	TRBV28	TRBD1	TGTGCCAGCAGCCTTAAGACAGGGCCAGAGACCCAGTACTTC	CASSLKTGPETQYF
few	TRBJ2-5	TRBV5-6	-	TGTGCCAGCAGCTTAAGGGGGGTCCAAGAGACCCAGTACTTC	CASSLRGVQETQYF
few	TRBJ2-7	TRBV15	-	TGTGCCACCAGCAGAGATCGGGTCCCGAACGAGCAGTACTTC	CATSRDRVPNEQYF
few	TRBJ2-7	TRBV27	-	TGTGCCAGCAGCCGACAGGTACTATCCTACGAGCAGTACTTC	CASSRQVLSYEQYF
few	TRBJ2-1	TRBV5-5	-	TGTGCCAGCAGACGGCAGGATGAGCAGTTCTTC	CASRRQDEQFF
few	TRBJ1-1	TRBV9	TRBD1	TGTGCCAGCAGCGTGGACAGGGGAAACACTGAAGCTTTCTTT	CASSVDRGNTEAFF
few	TRBJ2-5	TRBV7-2	-	TGTGCCAGCAGCTTAAGGCCGGCAGGGGTTGAGACCCAGTACTTC	CASSLRPAGVETQYF
few	TRBJ2-2	TRBV20-1	TRBD1	TGCAGTGCCAACAGGGGCCTGACGGTTTCCGGGGAGCTGTTTTTT	CSANRGLTVSGELFF
-	TRBJ2-1	TRBV5-6	TRBD2	TGTGCCAGCGGCCCTGGGGCGGCCGGGAGGGCAGGCAATGAGCAGTTCTTC	CASGPGAAGRAGNEQFF
-	TRBJ2-2	TRBV6-4	-	TGTGCCAGCAGTGAGCAAACGAACACCGGGGAGCTGTTTTTT	CASSEQTNTGELFF
few	TRBJ2-7	TRBV7-2	-	TGTGCCAGCAGCTTAGCCGGGCCACTACCCTACGAGCAGTACTTC	CASSLAGPLPYEQYF
many	TRBJ2-6	TRBV5-1	-	TGCGCCAGCAGCCCGACTGGAACCTCTGGGGCCAACGTCCTGACTTTC	CASSPTGTSGANVLTF
-	TRBJ2-1	TRBV20-1	-	TGCAGTGCTATGGGGAAGAATGAGCAGTTCTTC	CSAMGKNEQFF
few	TRBJ1-1	TRBV28	-	TGTGCCAGCAGTTTCCCGCCAGTAACTTTCTTT	CASSFPPVTFF
many	TRBJ2-3	TRBV12-3/TRBV12-4	-	TGTGCCAGCAGTCAACAGCTTTATGATACGCAGTATTTT	CASSQQLYDTQYF
few	TRBJ2-5	TRBV29-1	-	TGCAGCGTGGATCAGGGGCGAGAGACCCAGTACTTC	CSVDQGRETQYF
-	TRBJ2-3	TRBV6-1	TRBD1	TGTGCCAGCAGTACCTACCAGGGGGACACAGATACGCAGTATTTT	CASSTYQGDTDTQYF
many	TRBJ1-4	TRBV12-3/TRBV12-4	-	TGTGCCAGCAGTGCCCAAGGCCGGCTTAATGAAAAACTGTTTTTT	CASSAQGRLNEKLFF
-	TRBJ1-5	TRBV7-3	-	TGTGCCAGCAGCTCCCGGTCTGGGACGGAGAATCAGCCCCAGCATTTT	CASSSRSGTENQPQHF
-	TRBJ1-5	TRBV12-3/TRBV12-4	-	TGTGCCAGCAGCCGGGGGACGGCCCTTAATAGCAATCAGCCCCAGCATTTT	CASSRGTALNSNQPQHF
-	TRBJ2-5	TRBV18	-	TGTGCCAGCTCACCAGCGGCAGCCAAGAATCAAGAGACCCAGTACTTC	CASSPAAAKNQETQYF
-	TRBJ2-5	TRBV12-3/TRBV12-4	TRBD2	TGTGCCAGCAGTTGGGGGACTAGCGGGCGCGCCTCCCAAGAGACCCAGTACTTC	CASSWGTSGRASQETQYF
-	TRBJ2-1	TRBV7-9	-	TGTGCCAGCAGCCGCACCGGGACGGTAGGCGATGAGCAGTTCTTC	CASSRTGTVGDEQFF
-	TRBJ1-2	TRBV7-9	TRBD1	TGTGCCAGCAGCTCCGTCCCGGGACAGTTAGACTATGGCTACACCTTC	CASSSVPGQLDYGYTF
-	TRBJ2-3	TRBV6-1	TRBD2	TGTGCCAGCATTGAGATCGGGAGGAATCGTGGCACAGATACGCAGTATTTT	CASIEIGRNRGTDTQYF
few	TRBJ2-3	TRBV6-2/TRBV6-3	-	TGTGCCAGCAGTCCCCCCGGGGAAGGGGCGGATACGCAGTATTTT	CASSPPGEGADTQYF
many	TRBJ1-5	TRBV2	-	TGTGCCAGCAGTGGGGACGGACAGAACAATCAGCCCCAGCATTTT	CASSGDGQNNQPQHF
few	TRBJ2-7	TRBV25-1	TRBD1	TGTGCCAGCAGAGGACAGGGGTTTTACGAGCAGTACTTC	CASRGQGFYEQYF
-	TRBJ2-1	TRBV2	-	TGTGCCAGCAGTGAAAGACCAGAGAATGAGCAGTTCTTC	CASSERPENEQFF
many	TRBJ2-6	TRBV15	-	TGTGCCACCAGCACCATCGGGTTCTCTGGGGCCAACGTCCTGACTTTC	CATSTIGFSGANVLTF
few	TRBJ2-1	TRBV10-3	TRBD2	TGTGCCATCACCGGGACTAGCGGGAGCAATGAGCAGTTCTTC	CAITGTSGSNEQFF
-	TRBJ2-7	TRBV3-1	TRBD1	TGTGCCAGCAGCCTCAGACAGGGATTTCAACACGAGCAGTACTTC	CASSLRQGFQHEQYF
-	TRBJ2-7	TRBV3-1	-	TGTGCCAGCAGCCAAGGGCCGTTCGAGCAGTACTTC	CASSQGPFEQYF
-	TRBJ2-3	TRBV20-1	-	TGCAGTGCTGGAACTGCGGTGACGCAGTATTTT	CSAGTAVTQYF
few	TRBJ2-5	TRBV20-1	TRBD2	TGCAGTGCTAGAGAGCTCGGGGACTATGATACGACCCAGTACTTC	CSARELGDYDTTQYF
few	TRBJ2-3	TRBV5-6	TRBD2	TGTGCCAGCAGCTTATCAACTAGCGGCCTCACAGATACGCAGTATTTT	CASSLSTSGLTDTQYF
many	TRBJ2-1	TRBV27	-	TGTGCCAGCAGTTACCTAGCTCCCGCGGGAGAGCAGTTCTTC	CASSYLAPAGEQFF
many	TRBJ1-1	TRBV12-3/TRBV12-4	-	TGTGCCAGCCAGGACTGGGACACTGAAGCTTTCTTT	CASQDWDTEAFF
-	TRBJ2-5	TRBV19	-	TGTGCCAGAGACCCCTCGGGCGGGCGAGAGACCCAGTACTTC	CARDPSGGRETQYF
few	TRBJ2-1	TRBV24-1	TRBD2	TGTGCCACCAGTGATCAAGGGACTACCACCCCCAATGAGCAGTTCTTC	CATSDQGTTTPNEQFF
-	TRBJ2-7	TRBV28	TRBD1	TGTGCCAGCGGCCGGGCCGGGACAGGGAGCTCCTACGAGCAGTACTTC	CASGRAGTGSSYEQYF
-	TRBJ1-2	TRBV9	-	TGTGCCAGCAGCGCTCATTCGACAGCTCCTATAGCGCCTGAGGGCTACACCTTC	CASSAHSTAPIAPEGYTF
many	TRBJ2-3	TRBV12-3/TRBV12-4	-	TGTGCCAGCAGTTCCTATCAGGATACGCAGTATTTT	CASSSYQDTQYF
few	TRBJ2-1	TRBV25-1	TRBD2	TGTGCCAGCAGTGATGGGCGGGGGGTCCACAATGAGCAGTTCTTC	CASSDGRGVHNEQFF
few	TRBJ2-7	TRBV10-3	TRBD2	TGTGCCATCAGTGAGACTAGCGGGGTCTCCTACGAGCAGTACTTC	CAISETSGVSYEQYF
-	TRBJ2-7	TRBV7-2	TRBD2	TGTGCCAGCAGCTTAGAGGCGGGAGGCCAATCCTACGAGCAGTACTTC	CASSLEAGGQSYEQYF
many	TRBJ2-3	TRBV2	TRBD2	TGTGCCAGCAGTGGTCTAGCGGGGGGGCGAGATACGCAGTATTTT	CASSGLAGGRDTQYF
few	TRBJ2-7	TRBV6-5	-	TGTGCCAGCAGTTCGACAGTAGGGGGGTACGAGCAGTACTTC	CASSSTVGGYEQYF
-	TRBJ1-5	TRBV5-1	-	TGCGCCAGCAGCTTGGGAGATGCTCAGCCCCAGCATTTT	CASSLGDAQPQHF
few	TRBJ2-3	TRBV18	TRBD2	TGTGCCAGCTCACCCAGACTAGCGGGAGAGACAGATACGCAGTATTTT	CASSPRLAGETDTQYF
-	TRBJ2-2	TRBV2	TRBD2	TGTGCCAGCAAAAGCGGGAGAGCAACCGGGGAGCTGTTTTTT	CASKSGRATGELFF
many	TRBJ1-2	TRBV5-1	TRBD1	TGCGCCAGCAGCTCTACTCAGGGACAGAGACCCTATGGCTACACCTTC	CASSSTQGQRPYGYTF
few	TRBJ1-5	TRBV15	-	TGTGCCACCAGCATTCATGGGAATCAGCCCCAGCATTTT	CATSIHGNQPQHF
many	TRBJ2-5	TRBV29-1	-	TGCAGCGTTGAATGGCACCGGTCAAGGGAGACCCAGTACTTC	CSVEWHRSRETQYF
many	TRBJ2-1	TRBV7-6	-	TGTGCCAGCAGCTTACATCTTACCTATGAGCAGTTCTTC	CASSLHLTYEQFF